This is a list of T cell receptor beta chains from one sample in a study of blood T cells in healthy people across ages. TCRdb reanalysed the 5' RACE reads using MiXCR and keeps one entry per CDR3 protein. This repertoire shows more than 1.4 million distinct CDR3 sequences, approximately 38% found once; its top ten account for roughly 7.9%. The material sequenced was blood. These receptors all stem from a woman aged 18-29 years in good health. Each CDR3 is given with its conserved first and last residue. The D gene is left open where the match is weak. Expanded clones get a size class; other rows say once, few or many, or leave the size out.

TRBV7-2	-	TRBD2	TRBJ2-1	CASSSGRVDYNEQFF	TGTGCCAGCAGCTCCGGGAGGGTAGACTACAATGAGCAGTTCTTC
TRBV27	many	-	TRBJ1-1	CASSGNTEAFF	TGTGCCAGCAGCGGGAACACTGAAGCTTTCTTT
TRBV6-2/TRBV6-3	-	-	TRBJ2-3	CASTMTGATDTQYF	TGTGCCAGCACTATGACAGGAGCCACAGATACGCAGTATTTT
TRBV20-1	-	-	TRBJ2-7	CSALRTSPYEQYF	TGCAGTGCTCTTCGGACTTCCCCCTACGAGCAGTACTTC
TRBV20-1	-	TRBD2	TRBJ2-7	CSACPNSGGPSEQYF	TGCAGTGCATGCCCCAATAGCGGGGGGCCCTCGGAGCAGTACTTC
TRBV9	-	-	TRBJ1-2	CASSGGQRRNGYTF	TGTGCCAGCAGCGGAGGACAGAGGAGGAATGGCTACACCTTC
TRBV6-1	few	-	TRBJ2-3	CASSEENWGTDTQYF	TGTGCCAGCAGTGAGGAGAACTGGGGGACAGATACGCAGTATTTT
TRBV20-1	-	TRBD1	TRBJ1-2	CSAIPQGVGYGYTF	TGCAGTGCTATCCCCCAGGGGGTTGGCTATGGCTACACCTTC
TRBV20-1	-	TRBD2	TRBJ2-5	CSAPGTSGGEETQYF	TGCAGTGCTCCCGGGACTAGCGGGGGGGAAGAGACCCAGTACTTC
TRBV4-1	-	TRBD1	TRBJ2-7	CASSQELGQALAGDEQYF	TGCGCCAGCAGCCAAGAGTTGGGACAGGCCCTAGCAGGCGACGAGCAGTACTTC
TRBV6-5	-	-	TRBJ1-2	CASSRDARDGYTF	TGTGCCAGCAGCCGGGACGCACGCGATGGCTACACCTTC
TRBV6-5	many	-	TRBJ1-2	CASRGVSYGYTF	TGCGCCAGCCGAGGGGTCTCCTATGGCTACACCTTC
TRBV4-2	-	-	TRBJ2-3	CASSQDDSVTDTQYF	TGTGCCAGCAGCCAAGATGACTCGGTCACAGATACGCAGTATTTT
TRBV12-3/TRBV12-4	-	TRBD1	TRBJ2-1	CASSRTGEYNEQFF	TGTGCCAGCAGTCGGACAGGGGAGTACAATGAGCAGTTCTTC
TRBV4-1	-	-	TRBJ1-2	CASSQDGPNYGYTF	TGCGCCAGCAGCCAAGATGGACCTAACTATGGCTACACCTTC
TRBV10-3	-	TRBD1	TRBJ1-1	CAISTGQLDTEAFF	TGTGCCATCAGTACGGGACAGCTGGACACTGAAGCTTTCTTT